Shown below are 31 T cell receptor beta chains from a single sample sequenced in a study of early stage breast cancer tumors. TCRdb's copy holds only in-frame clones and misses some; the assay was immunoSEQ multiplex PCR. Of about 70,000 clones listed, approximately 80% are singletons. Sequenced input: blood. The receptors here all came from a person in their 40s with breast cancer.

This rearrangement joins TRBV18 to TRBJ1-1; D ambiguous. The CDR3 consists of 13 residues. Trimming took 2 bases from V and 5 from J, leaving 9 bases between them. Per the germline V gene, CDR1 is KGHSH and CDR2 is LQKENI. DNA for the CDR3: TGTGCCAGCTCACCAGTGGGCAAAACTGAAGCTTTCTTT. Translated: CASSPVGKTEAFF.

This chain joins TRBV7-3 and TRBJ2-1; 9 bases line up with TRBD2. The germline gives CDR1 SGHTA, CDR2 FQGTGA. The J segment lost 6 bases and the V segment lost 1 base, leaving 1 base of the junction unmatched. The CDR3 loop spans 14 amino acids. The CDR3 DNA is TGTGCCAGCAGCTTAAGTAGCGGGAGCAATGAGCAGTTCTTC. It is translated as CASSLSSGSNEQFF.

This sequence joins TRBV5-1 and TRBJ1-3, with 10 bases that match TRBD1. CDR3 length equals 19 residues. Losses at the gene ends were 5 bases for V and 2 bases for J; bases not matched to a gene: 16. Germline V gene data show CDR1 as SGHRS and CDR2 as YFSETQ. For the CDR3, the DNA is TGCGCCAGCAGTTTGAGGGGTACGGGGACAGGGGCGACTGGAAACACCATATATTTT. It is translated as CASSLRGTGTGATGNTIYF.

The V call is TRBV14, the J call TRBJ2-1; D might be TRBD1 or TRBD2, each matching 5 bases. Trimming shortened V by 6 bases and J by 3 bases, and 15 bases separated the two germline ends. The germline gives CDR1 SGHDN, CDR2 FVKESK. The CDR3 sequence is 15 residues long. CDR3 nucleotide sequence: TGTGCCAGCAGGGTCCATGGGGGACGCTACAATGAGCAGTTCTTC. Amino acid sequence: CASRVHGGRYNEQFF.

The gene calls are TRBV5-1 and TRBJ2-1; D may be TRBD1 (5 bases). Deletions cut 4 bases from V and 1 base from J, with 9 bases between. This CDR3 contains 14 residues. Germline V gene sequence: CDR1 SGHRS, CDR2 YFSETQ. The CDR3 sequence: CASSGRESYNEQFF. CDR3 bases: TGCGCCAGCAGCGGCAGGGAATCCTACAATGAGCAGTTCTTC.

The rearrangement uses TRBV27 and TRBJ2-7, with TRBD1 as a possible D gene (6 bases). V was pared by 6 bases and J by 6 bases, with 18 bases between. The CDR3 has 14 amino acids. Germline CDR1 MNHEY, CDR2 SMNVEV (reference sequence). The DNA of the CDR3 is TGTGCCAGCAGCCCAGAGAACAGGGAAACCGAGCAGTACTTC. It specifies CASSPENRETEQYF.

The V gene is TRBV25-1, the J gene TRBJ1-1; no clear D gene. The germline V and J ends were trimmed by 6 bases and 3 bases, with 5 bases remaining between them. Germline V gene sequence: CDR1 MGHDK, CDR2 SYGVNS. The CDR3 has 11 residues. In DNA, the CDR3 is TGTGCCAGCAGGGAGGACACTGAAGCTTTCTTT. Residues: CASREDTEAFF.

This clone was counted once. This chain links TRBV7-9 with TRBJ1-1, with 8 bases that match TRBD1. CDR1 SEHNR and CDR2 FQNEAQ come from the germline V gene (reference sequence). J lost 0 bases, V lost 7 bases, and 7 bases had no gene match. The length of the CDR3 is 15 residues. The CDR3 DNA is TGTGCCAGCATACGATTGGGACAGGTGAACACTGAAGCTTTCTTT. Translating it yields CASIRLGQVNTEAFF. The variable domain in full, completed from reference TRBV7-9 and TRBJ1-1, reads DTGVSQNPRHKITKRGQNVTFRCDPISEHNRLYWYRQTLGQGPEFLTYFQNEAQLEKSRLLSDRFSAERPKGSFSTLEIQRTEQGDSAMYLCASIRLGQVNTEAFFGQGTRLTVV.

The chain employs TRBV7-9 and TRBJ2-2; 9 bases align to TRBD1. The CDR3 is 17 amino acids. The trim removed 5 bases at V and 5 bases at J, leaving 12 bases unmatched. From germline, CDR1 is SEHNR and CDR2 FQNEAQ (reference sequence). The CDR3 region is CASSPQGAGTGTGELFF. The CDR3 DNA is TGTGCCAGCAGCCCCCAAGGTGCCGGGACAGGGACCGGGGAGCTGTTTTTT.

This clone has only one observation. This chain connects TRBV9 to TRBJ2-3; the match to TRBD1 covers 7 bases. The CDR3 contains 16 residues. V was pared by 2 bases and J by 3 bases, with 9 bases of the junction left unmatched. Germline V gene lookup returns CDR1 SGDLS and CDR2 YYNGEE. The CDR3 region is CASSVYDRAGTDTQYF. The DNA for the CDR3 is TGTGCCAGCAGCGTTTACGACAGGGCCGGGACAGATACGCAGTATTTT.

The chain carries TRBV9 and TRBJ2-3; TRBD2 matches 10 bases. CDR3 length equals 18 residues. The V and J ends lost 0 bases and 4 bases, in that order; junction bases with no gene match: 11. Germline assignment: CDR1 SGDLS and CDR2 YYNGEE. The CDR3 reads CASSVVASGSTAADTQYF. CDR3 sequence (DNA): TGTGCCAGCAGCGTAGTTGCTAGCGGGAGCACGGCGGCAGATACGCAGTATTTT.

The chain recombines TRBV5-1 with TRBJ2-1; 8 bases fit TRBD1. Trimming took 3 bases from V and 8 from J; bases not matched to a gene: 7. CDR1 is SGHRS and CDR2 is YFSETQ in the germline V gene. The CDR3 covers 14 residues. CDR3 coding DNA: TGCGCCAGCAGCTCCGGACAGGGAAGCGATGAGCAGTTCTTC. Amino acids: CASSSGQGSDEQFF.

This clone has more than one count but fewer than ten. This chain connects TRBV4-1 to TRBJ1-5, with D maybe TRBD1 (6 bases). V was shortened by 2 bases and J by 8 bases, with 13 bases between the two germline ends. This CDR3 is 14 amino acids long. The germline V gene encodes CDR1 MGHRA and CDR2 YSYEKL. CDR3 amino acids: CASSQPGDPKPQHF. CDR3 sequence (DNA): TGCGCCAGCAGCCAACCAGGGGATCCTAAGCCCCAGCATTTT.

CDR3 residues: CASSPTSGRYTGELFF. The CDR3 bases are TGTGCCAGCTCACCAACTAGCGGGAGATACACCGGGGAGCTGTTTTTT. The rearrangement links TRBV18 to TRBJ2-2; 11 bases agree with TRBD2. Germline V gene data show CDR1 as KGHSH and CDR2 as LQKENI. The CDR3 is 16 amino acids. V gave up 2 bases and J gave up 3 bases; unmatched junction bases: 2.

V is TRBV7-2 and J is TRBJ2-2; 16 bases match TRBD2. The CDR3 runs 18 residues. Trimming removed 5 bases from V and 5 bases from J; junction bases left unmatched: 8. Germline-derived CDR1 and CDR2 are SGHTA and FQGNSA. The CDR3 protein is CASSPGLAGGPGTGELFF. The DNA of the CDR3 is TGTGCCAGCAGCCCGGGACTAGCGGGAGGGCCGGGAACCGGGGAGCTGTTTTTT.

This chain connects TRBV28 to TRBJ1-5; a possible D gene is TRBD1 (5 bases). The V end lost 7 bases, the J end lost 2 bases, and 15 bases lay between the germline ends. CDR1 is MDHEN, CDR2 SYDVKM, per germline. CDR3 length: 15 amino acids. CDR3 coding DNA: TGTGCCAGCAACTCGGGGGGTCAGGGCAATCAGCCCCAGCATTTT. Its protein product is CASNSGGQGNQPQHF.

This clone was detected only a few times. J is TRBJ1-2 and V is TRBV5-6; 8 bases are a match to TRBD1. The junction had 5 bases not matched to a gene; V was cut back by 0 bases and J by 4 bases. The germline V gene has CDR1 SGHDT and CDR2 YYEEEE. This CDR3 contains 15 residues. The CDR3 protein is CASSLASGGSYGYTF. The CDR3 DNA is TGTGCCAGCAGCTTGGCCTCAGGGGGCTCCTATGGCTACACCTTC.

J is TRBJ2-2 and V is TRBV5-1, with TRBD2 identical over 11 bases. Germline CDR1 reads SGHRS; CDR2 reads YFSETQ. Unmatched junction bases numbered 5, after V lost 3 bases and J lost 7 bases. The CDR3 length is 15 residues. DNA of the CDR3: TGCGCCAGCAGCTGGACTAGCGGGTCTTACGGGGAGCTGTTTTTT. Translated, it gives CASSWTSGSYGELFF.

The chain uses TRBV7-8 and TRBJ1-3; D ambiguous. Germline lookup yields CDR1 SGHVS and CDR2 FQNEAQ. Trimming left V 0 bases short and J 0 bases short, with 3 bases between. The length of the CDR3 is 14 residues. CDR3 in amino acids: CASSLANSGNTIYF. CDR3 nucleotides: TGTGCCAGCAGCTTAGCGAACTCTGGAAACACCATATATTTT.

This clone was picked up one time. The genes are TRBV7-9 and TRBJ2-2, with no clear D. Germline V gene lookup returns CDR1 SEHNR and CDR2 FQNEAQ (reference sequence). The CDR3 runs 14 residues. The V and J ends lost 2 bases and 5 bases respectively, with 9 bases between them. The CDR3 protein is CASSLFFGTGELFF. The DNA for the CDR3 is TGTGCCAGCAGCTTATTTTTTGGAACCGGGGAGCTGTTTTTT.

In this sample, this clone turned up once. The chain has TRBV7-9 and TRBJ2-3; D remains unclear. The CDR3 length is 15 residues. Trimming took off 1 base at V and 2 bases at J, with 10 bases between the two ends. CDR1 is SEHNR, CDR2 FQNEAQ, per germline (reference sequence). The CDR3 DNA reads TGTGCCAGCAGCTTAGTGGTGTCAGACACAGATACGCAGTATTTT. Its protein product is CASSLVVSDTDTQYF.

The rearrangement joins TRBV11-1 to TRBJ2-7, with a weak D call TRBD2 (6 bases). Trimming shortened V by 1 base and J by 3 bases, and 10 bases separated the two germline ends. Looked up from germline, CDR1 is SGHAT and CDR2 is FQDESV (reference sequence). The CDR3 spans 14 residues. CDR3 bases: TGTGCCAGCAGCTTAGGACTAGAAGGCTACGAGCAGTACTTC. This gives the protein CASSLGLEGYEQYF. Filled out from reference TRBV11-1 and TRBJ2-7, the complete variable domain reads EAEVAQSPRYKITEKSQAVAFWCDPISGHATLYWYRQILGQGPELLVQFQDESVVDDSQLPKDRFSAERLKGVDSTLKIQPAELGDSAMYLCASSLGLEGYEQYFGPGTRLTVT.

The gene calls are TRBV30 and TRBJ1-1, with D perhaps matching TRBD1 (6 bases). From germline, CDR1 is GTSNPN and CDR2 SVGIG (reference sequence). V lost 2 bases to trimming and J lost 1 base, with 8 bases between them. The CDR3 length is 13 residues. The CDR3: CAWSPRGNTEAFF. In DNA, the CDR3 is TGTGCCTGGAGTCCCAGGGGGAACACTGAAGCTTTCTTT. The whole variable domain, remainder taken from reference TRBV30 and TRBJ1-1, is SQTIHQWPATLVQPVGSPLSLECTVEGTSNPNLYWYRQAAGRGLQLLFYSVGIGQISSEVPQNLSASRPQDRQFILSSKKLLLSDSGFYLCAWSPRGNTEAFFGQGTRLTVV.

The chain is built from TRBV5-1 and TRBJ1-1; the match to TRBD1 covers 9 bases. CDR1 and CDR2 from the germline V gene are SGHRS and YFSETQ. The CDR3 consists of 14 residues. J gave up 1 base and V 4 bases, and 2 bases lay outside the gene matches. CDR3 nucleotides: TGCGCCAGCAGCCCGGACAGGGGGAACACTGAAGCTTTCTTT. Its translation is CASSPDRGNTEAFF.

The CDR3 sequence is CASSPSGSSYEQYF. In DNA form, the CDR3 reads TGTGCCAGCAGTCCAAGCGGGAGCTCCTACGAGCAGTACTTC. V and J are TRBV2 and TRBJ2-7, with 8 nucleotides matching TRBD2. After removal of 5 bases from V and 0 bases from J, the junction contained 3 bases not matched to a gene. The length of the CDR3 is 14 residues. Germline values: CDR1 SNHLY, CDR2 FYNNEI.

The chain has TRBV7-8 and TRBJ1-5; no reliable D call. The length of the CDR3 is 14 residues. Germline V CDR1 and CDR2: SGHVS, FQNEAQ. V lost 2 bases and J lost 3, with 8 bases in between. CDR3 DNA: TGTGCCAGCAGCTTAAGAGGGTTCAATCAGCCCCAGCATTTT. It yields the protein CASSLRGFNQPQHF.

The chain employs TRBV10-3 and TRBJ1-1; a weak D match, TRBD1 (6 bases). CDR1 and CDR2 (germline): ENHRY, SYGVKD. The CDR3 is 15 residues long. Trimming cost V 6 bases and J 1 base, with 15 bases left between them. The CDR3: CAIRGDTSPNTEAFF. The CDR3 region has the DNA TGTGCCATCAGGGGGGACACCTCTCCGAACACTGAAGCTTTCTTT.

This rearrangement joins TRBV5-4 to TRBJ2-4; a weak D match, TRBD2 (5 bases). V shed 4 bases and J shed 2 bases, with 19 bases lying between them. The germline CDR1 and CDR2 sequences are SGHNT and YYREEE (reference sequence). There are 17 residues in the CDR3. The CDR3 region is CASSPRQGSLSKNIQYF. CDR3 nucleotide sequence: TGTGCCAGCAGCCCCCGTCAAGGGAGTCTTTCCAAAAACATTCAGTACTTC.

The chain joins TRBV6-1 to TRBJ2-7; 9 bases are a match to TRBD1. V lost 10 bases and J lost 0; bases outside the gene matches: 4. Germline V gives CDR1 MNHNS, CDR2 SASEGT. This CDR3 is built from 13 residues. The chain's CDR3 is CATTGGVSYEQYF. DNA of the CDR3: TGTGCCACCACAGGGGGCGTCTCCTACGAGCAGTACTTC.

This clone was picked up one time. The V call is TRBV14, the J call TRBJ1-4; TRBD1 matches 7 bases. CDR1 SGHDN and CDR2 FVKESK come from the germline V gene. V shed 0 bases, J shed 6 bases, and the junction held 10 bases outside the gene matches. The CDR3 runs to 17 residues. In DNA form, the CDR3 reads TGTGCCAGCAGCCAAGACGCCGGGACAGAGTACTATGAAAAACTGTTTTTT. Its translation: CASSQDAGTEYYEKLFF.

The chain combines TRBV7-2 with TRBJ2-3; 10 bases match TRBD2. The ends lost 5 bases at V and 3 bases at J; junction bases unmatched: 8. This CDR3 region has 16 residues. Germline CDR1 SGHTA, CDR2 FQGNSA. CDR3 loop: CASSSPFSGRTDTQYF. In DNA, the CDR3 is TGTGCCAGCAGCAGCCCCTTTAGCGGGAGGACAGATACGCAGTATTTT. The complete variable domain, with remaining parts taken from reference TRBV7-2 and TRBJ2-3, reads GAGVSQSPSNKVTEKGKDVELRCDPISGHTALYWYRQSLGQGLEFLIYFQGNSAPDKSGLPSDRFSAERTGGSVSTLTIQRTQQEDSAVYLCASSSPFSGRTDTQYFGPGTRLTVL.